The rows below give T cell receptor beta chains drawn from one sample of a study of T-cell reconstitution after alpha-beta-depleted transplantation in children. TCRdb redid the calling of the PCR reads with MiXCR, one entry per CDR3 protein. The repertoire has about 27,000 distinct CDR3 sequences, over 5% of them found once; the top ten carry around 7%. This sample comprised PBMCs, mostly from graft donor cells, obtained 180 days after TCRalphabeta/CD19-depleted stem cell transplant. Receptor source: a male patient younger than 18 who had a stem cell transplant for acute myeloid leukemia, so the T cells may come from the graft donor. Both conserved end residues are part of each CDR3. The D gene is left open where the match is weak. A clone size is listed for some rows: how often the clone was seen (once, few, many), or a class if it is expanded.

>TRBJ1-5|many|.|TRBV5-1
CASSLDGAFNQPQHF
TGCGCCAGCAGCTTGGACGGAGCCTTCAATCAGCCCCAGCATTTT
>TRBJ2-7|.|.|TRBV24-1
CAGISYEQYF
TGTGCCGGGATTTCCTACGAGCAGTACTTC
>TRBJ1-3|many|.|TRBV19
CASKTQDSGNTIYF
TGTGCCAGTAAGACCCAGGACTCTGGAAACACCATATATTTT
>TRBJ2-5|many|TRBD2|TRBV20-1
CSARPTSGRVQETQYF
TGCAGTGCTCGACCGACTAGCGGGAGGGTCCAAGAGACCCAGTACTTC
>TRBJ2-7|many|.|TRBV5-1
CASSLDGGATYEQYF
TGCGCCAGCAGCTTGGATGGCGGGGCGACCTACGAGCAGTACTTC
>TRBJ2-5|.|TRBD2|TRBV7-9
CARGLGLAGAETQYF
TGTGCCAGGGGCTTAGGACTAGCGGGGGCGGAGACCCAGTACTTC
>TRBJ2-4|many|.|TRBV7-9
CASSLGASLSIQYF
TGTGCCAGCAGCTTAGGGGCGAGTCTCTCCATTCAGTACTTC
>TRBJ2-3|many|.|TRBV15
CATSSQPGDTQYF
TGTGCCACCAGCTCGCAACCCGGGGATACGCAGTATTTT
>TRBJ2-3|many|TRBD2|TRBV19
CASKAGGRTDTQYF
TGTGCCAGTAAGGCGGGGGGCCGAACAGATACGCAGTATTTT
>TRBJ2-1|many|TRBD2|TRBV3-1
CASSQGTSGGAPYNEQFF
TGTGCCAGCAGCCAAGGTACTAGCGGGGGGGCTCCCTACAATGAGCAGTTCTTC
>TRBJ1-5|many|.|TRBV28
CASSLRFQPQHF
TGTGCCAGCAGTTTACGCTTTCAGCCCCAGCATTTT
>TRBJ1-3|many|.|TRBV7-9
CASSWVDSGNTIYF
TGTGCCAGCAGCTGGGTCGATTCTGGAAACACCATATATTTT
>TRBJ2-7|many|TRBD2|TRBV20-1
CSYPTSGGYEQYF
TGCAGTTACCCCACTAGCGGGGGCTACGAGCAGTACTTC
>TRBJ1-5|many|.|TRBV28
CASSLGGGKGQPQHF
TGTGCCAGCAGTTTAGGTGGGGGCAAAGGTCAGCCCCAGCATTTT
>TRBJ2-1|many|TRBD1|TRBV20-1
CSARTGTGLDNEQFF
TGCAGTGCTAGGACCGGGACAGGGTTGGACAATGAGCAGTTCTTC
>TRBJ2-1|many|TRBD2|TRBV12-3/TRBV12-4
CASSPAEIAGPYNEQFF
TGTGCCAGCAGTCCAGCAGAGATAGCGGGACCCTACAATGAGCAGTTCTTC
>TRBJ1-1|many|.|TRBV6-6
CASRYWGGTEAFF
TGTGCCAGCAGGTATTGGGGGGGCACTGAAGCTTTCTTT
>TRBJ2-2|many|TRBD2|TRBV28
CASSPSRASGSTGELFF
TGTGCCAGCAGCCCCTCGAGGGCTAGCGGGAGTACCGGGGAGCTGTTTTTT
>TRBJ2-7|many|.|TRBV5-1
CASSLYPGLGEQYF
TGCGCCAGCAGCTTGTATCCGGGTCTGGGCGAGCAGTACTTC
>TRBJ2-1|.|.|TRBV11-3
CASSLPLLPKRLNEQFF
TGTGCCAGCAGCTTACCCCTCCTCCCAAAACGGCTTAATGAGCAGTTCTTC
>TRBJ2-5|many|TRBD1|TRBV4-1
CASSQAGQGAKTQYF
TGCGCCAGCAGCCAAGCGGGACAGGGGGCAAAGACCCAGTACTTC
>TRBJ2-1|many|TRBD2|TRBV13
CASSFTTSGRSNEQFF
TGTGCCAGCAGCTTCACGACTAGCGGGAGATCGAATGAGCAGTTCTTC
>TRBJ2-7|medium-sized|TRBD2|TRBV5-5
CASSLEIAGGNSYEQYF
TGTGCCAGCAGCTTGGAAATAGCGGGAGGGAACTCCTACGAGCAGTACTTC
>TRBJ2-7|many|.|TRBV30
CAWSRATYEQYF
TGTGCCTGGAGTCGTGCCACCTACGAGCAGTACTTC
>TRBJ2-1|many|.|TRBV4-2
CASSQELLAASYNEQFF
TGTGCCAGCAGCCAAGAACTCTTAGCGGCCTCCTACAATGAGCAGTTCTTC
>TRBJ1-5|many|.|TRBV15
CATSRDFQRQAEKSNQPQHF
TGTGCCACCAGCAGAGACTTCCAACGACAGGCGGAAAAAAGCAATCAGCCCCAGCATTTT
>TRBJ2-5|many|.|TRBV20-1
CSASKLVGETQYF
TGCAGTGCTAGTAAACTAGTAGGAGAGACCCAGTACTTC
>TRBJ2-7|many|TRBD2|TRBV5-6
CASSSHGREREQYF
TGTGCCAGCAGTTCGCACGGGCGGGAGCGCGAGCAGTACTTC
>TRBJ1-1|many|TRBD1|TRBV7-2
CASSSLTGTGNTEAFF
TGTGCCAGCAGCTCCCTGACCGGGACAGGGAACACTGAAGCTTTCTTT
>TRBJ1-1|many|TRBD1|TRBV28
CASSSGGIGIENTEAFF
TGTGCCAGCAGTTCAGGGGGGATCGGAATAGAAAACACTGAAGCTTTCTTT
>TRBJ1-5|few|.|TRBV8-2
CGILGEHF
TGTGGCATCTTGGGGGAGCATTTT
>TRBJ1-2|many|.|TRBV28
CASSPPRGWNYGYTF
TGTGCCAGCAGTCCTCCCCGGGGATGGAACTATGGCTACACCTTC
>TRBJ2-5|.|TRBD2|TRBV5-6
CASSPGLAGDETQYF
TGTGCCAGCAGCCCCGGGCTAGCGGGAGATGAGACCCAGTACTTC
>TRBJ2-7|few|.|TRBV28
CASKLTESSYEQYF
TGTGCCAGCAAACTGACGGAAAGCTCCTACGAGCAGTACTTC
>TRBJ2-3|many|TRBD2|TRBV7-2
CASSLDGGGTDTQYF
TGTGCCAGCAGCTTAGACGGGGGGGGCACAGATACGCAGTATTTT
>TRBJ2-1|.|.|TRBV6-7
CAPAPPERPYSYNEQFF
TGTGCCCCGGCGCCCCCCGAGCGTCCTTACTCCTACAATGAGCAGTTCTTC
>TRBJ2-3|many|TRBD2|TRBV7-9
CASSPMGLAGYSDTQYF
TGTGCCAGCAGCCCGATGGGACTAGCGGGTTACTCAGATACGCAGTATTTT
>TRBJ1-2|many|.|TRBV25-1
CASSDAGDGYTF
TGTGCCAGCAGTGATGCAGGGGATGGCTACACCTTC
>TRBJ2-3|medium-sized|.|TRBV5-5
CASSLRQGYTDTQYF
TGTGCCAGCAGCTTGCGGCAGGGGTACACAGATACGCAGTATTTT
>TRBJ2-2|many|TRBD2|TRBV10-1
CASSESGGTGELFF
TGCGCCAGCAGTGAAAGCGGGGGCACCGGGGAGCTGTTTTTT
>TRBJ2-3|many|.|TRBV3-1
CASSQGQYTDTQYF
TGTGCCAGCAGCCAGGGACAATACACAGATACGCAGTATTTT
>TRBJ2-1|many|.|TRBV18
CASSPSSSVGYNEQFF
TGTGCCAGCTCACCGAGCTCCTCCGTGGGCTACAATGAGCAGTTCTTC
>TRBJ2-5|many|.|TRBV3-1
CASSPYGRGPVKTQYF
TGTGCCAGCAGCCCTTACGGTCGGGGTCCGGTAAAGACCCAGTACTTC
>TRBJ1-1|medium-sized|.|TRBV5-1
CASSQQGNTEAFF
TGCGCCAGCAGTCAGCAGGGGAACACTGAAGCTTTCTTT
>TRBJ2-2|many|TRBD2|TRBV2
CASSVVSRGGTGELFF
TGTGCCAGCAGTGTTGTTTCGCGGGGGGGGACCGGGGAGCTGTTTTTT
>TRBJ2-7|few|.|TRBV11-2
CASSFSNEQYF
TGTGCCAGCAGCTTTAGTAACGAGCAGTACTTC
>TRBJ2-1|many|.|TRBV25-1
CASSDITRRSLQNMGPSYNEQFF
TGTGCCAGCAGTGATATCACTCGGCGGTCACTTCAAAATATGGGCCCGAGCTACAATGAGCAGTTCTTC
>TRBJ2-2|many|TRBD1|TRBV27
CASSLLTGGAGELFF
TGTGCCAGCAGTTTACTCACAGGGGGTGCCGGGGAGCTGTTTTTT
>TRBJ2-7|medium-sized|.|TRBV11-2
CASSLDLRRFAEQYF
TGTGCCAGCAGCTTAGATCTCAGGCGTTTTGCCGAGCAGTACTTC
>TRBJ2-7|many|.|TRBV5-1
CASSLSQGGYEQYF
TGCGCCAGCAGCTTGAGCCAGGGGGGCTACGAGCAGTACTTC
>TRBJ2-1|many|TRBD1|TRBV29-1
CSVHGQGSNEQFF
TGCAGCGTTCACGGACAGGGGAGTAATGAGCAGTTCTTC
>TRBJ1-1|many|.|TRBV5-1
CASSLETGRAAFF
TGCGCCAGCAGCTTGGAGACAGGAAGGGCAGCTTTCTTT
>TRBJ1-1|many|.|TRBV9
CASSGTQGTEAFF
TGTGCCAGCAGCGGAACGCAGGGGACTGAAGCTTTCTTT
>TRBJ2-5|many|.|TRBV5-1
CASSLAGRGRIQETQYF
TGCGCCAGCAGCTTGGCCGGGCGGGGCCGTATCCAAGAGACCCAGTACTTC
>TRBJ2-1|many|TRBD2|TRBV6-2/TRBV6-3
CASSPYLGREVEQFF
TGTGCCAGCAGCCCGTATTTGGGGCGGGAGGTTGAGCAGTTCTTC